This TCR beta chain came from a study of cytomegalovirus exposure and HLA in healthy donors (TCRdb year 2017). General notes on the study: According to an earlier analysis of around 600 of the donors, about 179 million T cells yielded some 110 million unique TCR beta sequences and approximately 300 Gb of sequence data. A later genetic analysis used genome-wide SNP genotypes for about 65% of the 666 donors, treating that subset as a discovery cohort. A handful of DR-DQ haplotypes were treated as single units for association and clustering because of strong linkage in the cohort. Typing coverage varied by locus: about 629-640 donors for A, B, C, DRB1 and DQB1; approximately 500 for DQA1; over 600 for DPA1; 400 to 480 for DPB1. Every repertoire in the discovery cohort had been generated on one and the same sequencing platform. High-throughput TCR immunosequencing, statistical association of individual TCRs with disease status, and machine learning were combined to predict cytomegalovirus infection status. Rather than drawing on any new phenotypic data, the later analysis identified candidate immune exposures from TCR beta sequences and the way those sequences occurred across donors. An earlier analysis of about 600 of the donors used high-throughput TCR beta sequencing to judge whether each TCR beta V gene segment behaved as functional or pseudogenic. Of the roughly 400 genotyped donors, roughly 80% fell in the genetic ancestry cluster associated with self-reported Caucasian donors. Besides the first cohort of 666 subjects, a separate validation cohort made up of over 95 different subjects was used. Alongside the repertoire data, information on donor age, sex, ethnicity and CMV serostatus was compiled. To study patterns of TCR occurrence, a later analysis re-analyzed previously published TCR beta repertoires from 500 to 850 donors and added high-resolution HLA genotyping. Class I and class II HLA loci were covered by the typing at four-digit resolution. Among under 450 genotyped donors of the cohort, an average of roughly 240,000 unique TCR beta nucleotide sequences were sequenced per donor, roughly 20% of them non-productive. About 300 gigabases of sequencing data and tens of millions of unique TCR sequences were included in an early release covering about 700 HLA-typed donors. The study profiled the T cell repertoires of hundreds of subjects by immunosequencing and related them to cytomegalovirus serostatus. The study was designed to test whether signatures of past pathogen exposure could be identified by cataloging public T cell receptors. The paper as a whole reports these results and caveats: In a later analysis, HLA-associated TCR beta chains showed more clonal expansion and lower generation probabilities than non-associated chains that were equally common. According to a later genetic analysis, donors in an Asian-associated ancestry cluster had fewer N-insertions in productive TCRs than the roughly 700-donor mean. In this cohort, only TCR beta chains were sequenced, and detectable features were limited by the absence of alpha or paired-chain data. In an earlier analysis of approximately 590 of the donors, most TCR beta V segments were observed in productive rearrangements about 87% or about 30% of the time, broadly matching IMGT annotations. A few of the identified cytomegalovirus-associated TCR beta chains were confirmed in vitro to be specific for cytomegalovirus antigens. A later analysis associated about 17,000 TCR beta sequences with specific HLA alleles at a false discovery rate of 0.05. While some public TCRs were present in many individuals, most TCR sequences turned up only very rarely across donors. Most CMV-associated TCR beta chains appeared to be HLA-restricted in a later analysis, and the HLA associations seemed to be driven largely by CMV exposure. The only immune exposure information available for the cohort was CMV serostatus. Several of the top co-occurrence clusters appeared to be linked to parvovirus B19, influenza, CMV and Epstein-Barr virus, according to a later analysis. When HLA alleles, especially DR and DQ, strongly co-occurred, attributing TCR associations to individual alleles was difficult. In both the original and validation cohorts, the classifier was reported to diagnose cytomegalovirus status with high specificity and sensitivity. Because HLA typing was unavailable for some donors at each locus, only the typed subset was used in association tests. In the study, approximately 150 TCR beta chains were listed as associated with cytomegalovirus. Linkage disequilibrium might explain the correlated functional status among segregating V segments, but an unknown experimental factor could not be ruled out. Some IMGT-functional V segments, including TRBV6-2 and TRBV6-3, could not be told apart with the 87-base-pair reads, so those segments were excluded. Sequencing depth was assumed to be roughly uniform across donors in the presence/absence analyses, though that assumption may not hold. A later genetic analysis associated a missense DCLRE1C variant with V-gene and J-gene trimming of TCR beta chains, and an independent cohort replicated the association. According to the authors, the approach could potentially be generalized to other disease states and immunological phenotypes. A further reported finding was that TCR beta sequences accurately predicted the HLA-A and HLA-B alleles for most subjects in the first cohort. In a later analysis, TCR association rates were found to vary across HLA loci, with the most associated TCRs seen for DRB1 alleles and the fewest for HLA-C alleles. The sequencing pipeline was judged likely to have produced a cluster of highly shared sequence variants as a technical artifact. The earlier analysis of around 600 of the donors excluded 15 to 20 rarely observed V segments, including chromosome 9 orphons, because counts were too low.

Libraries came from the immunoSEQ multiplex PCR assay. For the multiplex PCR, a mixture combining 60 forward primers for TCR Vbeta segments and 13 reverse primers for TCR Jbeta segments was used. The CDR3 region of rearranged TCR beta genes was amplified from genomic DNA with a multiplex PCR assay. Amplified TCR beta libraries were sequenced as 87-base-pair reads on the Illumina HiSeq System. As for the original processing: A later analysis counted about 82 million unique TCR beta chains across the roughly 700 repertoires, and some 11 million of these chains were shared by at least two donors. To remove PCR and sequencing errors, raw reads were error-corrected and collapsed into unique sequences using a nearest-neighbor algorithm that merged closely related sequences. Alignment of CDR3 sequences to IMGT reference sequences was used to assign V, D and J gene segments. For a sequence to be retained, a match of at least six nucleotides to both a V gene segment and a J gene segment was required. A rearrangement counted as productive if the CDR3 had no stop codons and remained in frame with V and J, and every other rearrangement counted as non-productive. Following IMGT convention, CDR3 was defined as the stretch from the second conserved V-encoded cysteine up to the conserved J-encoded phenylalanine. In an earlier analysis of around 640 of the donors, sequences lacking an unambiguous match to a single V gene segment were excluded. An earlier analysis of about 590 of the donors classified V segments as functional when productive rearrangements were above 56.7% and as segregating when the standard deviation between donors was above 5%. A statistical classification framework was built for diagnosing cytomegalovirus status from the catalog of TCR beta chain sequences. In a later analysis, TCR nucleotide sequences were compared against IMGT/GENE-DB human TR gene sequences so that V and J genes could be assigned. The TCRdist pipeline was used in a later analysis to assign CDR3 sequences and most-parsimonious VDJ recombination scenarios. A later analysis defined each TCR beta chain by its CDR3 amino acid sequence plus V-gene family, and excluded reads lacking a unique V-gene family. In a later analysis, 500 to 650 highly shared, low-generation-probability nucleotide sequences were removed to address suspected cross-contamination and a sequencing artifact. For each public chain, a later analysis derived a clonal expansion index from normalized ranks of inferred template counts within each repertoire. In a later analysis, generation probabilities were computed with a VDJ recombination model fitted to out-of-frame rearrangements, and the resulting probabilities were checked against IGoR. In a later analysis, TCR-TCR, TCR-HLA and TCR-CMV co-occurrence was scored with hypergeometric tests, and a repertoire-size bias correction was applied to TCR pairs. False discovery rates were estimated in a later analysis by permuting HLA or CMV assignments 20 times. In a later analysis, co-occurring TCRs were grouped using DBSCAN, and TCRdist sequence similarity was added for clustering within HLA-allele-positive subsets. For co-occurrence clustering, repertoires with fewer than 30,000 or more than 120,000 public chains were excluded, along with 5 or 6 repertoires with anomalous nucleotide sharing. TCRdb took over this immuneACCESS table, retaining in-frame rearrangements with V and J assigned. Such tables are incomplete; in checked studies, under half of the missing clones stem from an unresolved V gene, and the remainder is unexplained. V and J calls and clone size come straight from that table; D and trimming were deduced from the DNA. The sample has approximately 260,000 clones on record, about 90% of them singletons. Around 1.7% of the sample is held by the ten biggest clonotypes.

Germline trimming: 7 bases from V, 0 bases from J; junction bases outside gene matches: 7. Spanning cysteine to phenylalanine, the CDR3 consists of 18 amino acids. Only the CDR3 portion is preserved as DNA: 54 bases, with reading frame beginning at the first base. CDR1 and CDR2, looked up from the germline V gene, are SGHAT and FQNNGV. Remarks on this clone: The antigen it binds to is not known. No qualities accompany the bases; no much larger clone lies one base away.

In total, about 650 healthy bone marrow donors made up the cohort. Cohort members were all nominally healthy when sampled, although unrecorded immune exposures were likely present. The donor was CMV seronegative and was included in the group of a few hundred seronegative cohort members. A peripheral blood sample was provided by each donor, and peripheral blood mononuclear cells were used for TCR beta sequencing. Genomic DNA extraction from the blood cell samples was performed with the Qiagen DNeasy Blood Extraction Kit. The TCR originated in a girl between 2 and 10 years old in good health and CMV-seronegative. The chain joins TRBV11-2 to TRBJ2-2, with 14 bases aligning to TRBD2. Sample: PBMCs. This receptor has the CDR3 CASIPPGLAGANTGELFF. The bases are TGTGCCAGCATCCCCCCGGGACTAGCGGGGGCGAACACCGGGGAGCTGTTTTTT.